This TCR beta chain was sequenced in a study of blood T cell repertoires in COVID-19. The data were produced by immunoSEQ multiplex PCR, yet TCRdb's version contains in-frame clones alone and is incomplete. The table has 150,000 or so clones, roughly 83% seen once. The V gene's germline CDR1 is KGHSH and CDR2 LQKENI. The CDR3 consists of 15 residues. Trimming took 2 bases from V and 7 from J, leaving 12 bases between them. This clone was seen only once. V is TRBV18 and J is TRBJ1-6; D remains unclear. This clonotype was obtained from a man between 70 and 80 years old who had been exposed to COVID-19. Source material: PBMCs or T cells enriched from blood (not recorded which). The CDR3 bases are TGTGCCAGCTCACCAAGAGAGGGTGGCAATTCACCCCTCCACTTT. Encoded protein: CASSPREGGNSPLHF.